The 8 T cell receptor beta chains below were found in one sample sequenced in a study of blood T cell repertoires in COVID-19. Produced via immunoSEQ multiplex PCR; TCRdb's table is partial and in-frame only. The sample yields tens of thousands of clones, 85% to 90% seen once. The sequenced sample consisted of peripheral blood. These receptor sequences come from a man between 65 and 85 years old with active or convalescent COVID-19.

This rearrangement joins TRBV2 to TRBJ1-4, with 7 bases aligning to TRBD1. The CDR3 consists of 14 residues. The V and J ends lost 11 bases and 8 bases, in that order; junction bases with no gene match: 14. Germline CDR1 reads SNHLY; CDR2 reads FYNNEI. CDR3 loop: CAGRPGGIGEKLFF. The CDR3 DNA reads TGTGCCGGCCGACCAGGGGGTATCGGGGAAAAACTGTTTTTT.

This clone has a handful of counts. The chain recombines TRBV2 with TRBJ2-1; 9 bases align to TRBD2. The germline CDR1 and CDR2 sequences are SNHLY and FYNNEI. The CDR3 sequence is 12 residues long. The junction had 3 bases not matched to a gene; V was cut back by 8 bases and J by 7 bases. The CDR3: CASLLAGNEQFF. The CDR3 DNA reads as TGTGCCAGCCTCCTAGCGGGGAATGAGCAGTTCTTC. Supplemented by reference TRBV2 and TRBJ2-1, the full variable domain reads EPEVTQTPSHQVTQMGQEVILRCVPISNHLYFYWYRQILGQKVEFLVSFYNNEISEKSEIFDDQFSVERPDGSNFTLKIRSTKLEDSAMYFCASLLAGNEQFFGPGTRLTVL.

V gene TRBV5-3 combines with J gene TRBJ1-5; 7 nucleotides agree with TRBD1. TRBV5-3 is identified as an open reading frame with a role that is uncertain. There are 15 residues in the CDR3. The junction had 9 bases not matched to a gene; V was cut back by 8 bases and J by 1 base. CDR3 bases: TGTGCCAGGGGTGCGGGACAGACGAGCAATCAGCCCCAGCATTTT. Its protein is CARGAGQTSNQPQHF.

The genes are TRBV6-5 and TRBJ1-2; 9 positions match TRBD1. The CDR3 covers 14 residues. Germline V gene data show CDR1 as MNHEY and CDR2 as SVGAGI. The V segment lost 8 bases and the J segment 6 bases; nucleotides outside the gene matches: 10. The CDR3 region has the DNA TGTGCCAGCTCGGGACAGGGTTTATATAATGGCTACACCTTC. This gives the protein CASSGQGLYNGYTF.

The rearrangement uses TRBV9 and TRBJ2-7, with D possibly TRBD1 on 5 matching bases. The CDR3 has 13 amino acids. Deletions cut 3 bases from V and 2 bases from J, with 9 bases between. The germline V gene encodes CDR1 SGDLS and CDR2 YYNGEE. The CDR3 loop is CASSEGWAYEQYF. DNA for the CDR3: TGTGCCAGCAGCGAGGGGTGGGCCTACGAGCAGTACTTC.

The chain employs TRBV28 and TRBJ1-2, with D hard to call. Trimming removed 6 bases at V and 0 bases at J, with 17 bases between. This CDR3 region has 16 residues. In germline, CDR1 is MDHEN, CDR2 SYDVKM. As DNA, the CDR3 is TGTGCCAGCAGCCCAGTAGGCCAGGCAACTAACTATGGCTACACCTTC. This encodes CASSPVGQATNYGYTF.

The rearrangement links TRBV1 to TRBJ2-7; the table gives TRBD1 as D, unverified against the DNA. TRBV1 is flagged as a pseudogene. The CDR3 is 23 amino acids. The CDR3 protein is CTSSQGRDRDYPYAAGSSYEQYF. The DNA of the CDR3 is TGCACCAGCAGCCAAGGGCGGGACAGGGACTATCCTTACGCAGCGGGGTCGTCCTACGAGCAGTACTTC.

The V call is TRBV5-4, the J call TRBJ2-3; 9 bases align to TRBD1. The V gene's germline CDR1 is SGHNT and CDR2 YYREEE (reference sequence). The ends lost 0 bases at V and 3 bases at J; junction bases unmatched: 2. This CDR3 contains 15 residues. CDR3 nucleotide sequence: TGTGCCAGCAGCTTGGCCGGGACAGGGACAGATACGCAGTATTTT. It encodes CASSLAGTGTDTQYF.